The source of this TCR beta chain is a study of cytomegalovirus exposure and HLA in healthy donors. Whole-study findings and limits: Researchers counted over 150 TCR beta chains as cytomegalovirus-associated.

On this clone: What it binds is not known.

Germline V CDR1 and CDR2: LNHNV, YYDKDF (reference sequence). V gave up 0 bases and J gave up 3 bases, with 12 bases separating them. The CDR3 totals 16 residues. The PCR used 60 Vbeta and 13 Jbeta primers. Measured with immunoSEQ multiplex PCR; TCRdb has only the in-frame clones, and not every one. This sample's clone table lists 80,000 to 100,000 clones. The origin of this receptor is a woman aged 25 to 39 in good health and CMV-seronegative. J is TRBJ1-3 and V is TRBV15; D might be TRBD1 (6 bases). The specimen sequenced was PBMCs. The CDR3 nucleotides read TGTGCCACCAGCAGAGACGTCAGGGGCTTTGGAAACACCATATATTTT. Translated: CATSRDVRGFGNTIYF.